This T cell receptor beta chain appears in the sequencing data of a study of blood T cell repertoires in COVID-19. Study context: Collection of acute and convalescent COVID-19 samples took place in the United States, Italy and Spain.

The CDR3 extends over 13 amino acids. Germline CDR1 and CDR2: LNHDA and SQIVND (reference sequence). Trimming shortened V by 9 bases and J by 10 bases, and 19 bases separated the two germline ends. The authors' processing: Researchers report that nucleated cell counts were estimated from reference gene primer amplification. Clones were sequenced by immunoSEQ multiplex PCR, and TCRdb holds only the in-frame ones, with some missing. The V and J calls and clone size are taken from that table; D and trimming were inferred from the DNA. This sample yields more than 150,000 clones, of which approximately 80% are seen a single time; 0.5% to 0.65% belongs to the top ten.

Sequenced input: peripheral blood. The origin of this receptor is a man in his sixties with acute or convalescent COVID-19. This rearrangement joins TRBV19 to TRBJ2-1; no definite D call. CDR3 nucleotides: TGTGCCAGCCGCGTCGCCTACCTAGGAGAGCAGTTCTTC. It encodes CASRVAYLGEQFF.